The text below deals with one T cell receptor beta chain. The target antigen is unknown. All sequencing subjects had displayed CD8+CD57+ cell expansion on flow cytometry. The patients, all of them, had severe acquired aplastic anemia. The J segment lost 4 bases and the V segment lost 7 bases, leaving 2 bases of the junction unmatched. This CDR3 has 12 residues. This sample is part of a study of CD8+CD57+ T cells in acquired aplastic anemia. Study-level information: Sorted CD4+ and CD8+ cells gave a mean 3.2 ug DNA, range roughly 0.19 to 30 ug. Study-wide findings and caveats: Under 35 was the count of CD8+ CDR3 sequences that patients shared with controls.

Template material for TCR beta VDJ and CDR3 profiling consisted of genomic DNA. Via MiXCR, TCRdb re-called the reads, giving one row per CDR3 protein. Seen here are over 250,000 distinct CDR3 sequences, around three fifths observed once, and the top ten hold 1.3%. The receptor comes from a human donor with aplastic anemia. The chain links TRBV12-3 or TRBV12-4 to TRBJ1-2; 8 nucleotides agree with TRBD1. The sequencing sample was made of sorted CD4+, CD8+, or CD8+CD57+ T cells (not recorded which) from PBMCs. CDR3 nucleotides: TGTGCCAGCACGGACAGGGCCTATGGCTACACCTTC. Its translation is CASTDRAYGYTF.